This T cell receptor beta chain derives from a study of CD8 T cells in Susac syndrome. The CDR3 extends over 15 amino acids. Deletions cut 2 bases from V and 9 bases from J, with 17 bases between. The germline CDR1 and CDR2 sequences are SGHVS and FNYEAQ. Random hexamers were used to reverse transcribe roughly 0.5 to 1 ug of RNA. A multiplex approach, immunoSEQ multiplex PCR, amplified TCR beta CDR3 across 54 Vbeta and 13 Jbeta. TCRdb recomputed calls from the immunoSEQ multiplex PCR reads with MiXCR, one row per CDR3 protein. This table has about 130,000 distinct CDR3 sequences, about 95% appearing once.

The rearrangement links TRBV7-6 to TRBJ2-1; D possibly matches TRBD1 or TRBD2 (5 bases each). This clonotype originated in a human donor in good health. The source material was CD4+ T cells from PBMCs. The CDR3 DNA is TGTGCCAGCAGCTTATCCGGGGCCGCCGCCTCTGAGCAGTTCTTC. Its protein is CASSLSGAAASEQFF.